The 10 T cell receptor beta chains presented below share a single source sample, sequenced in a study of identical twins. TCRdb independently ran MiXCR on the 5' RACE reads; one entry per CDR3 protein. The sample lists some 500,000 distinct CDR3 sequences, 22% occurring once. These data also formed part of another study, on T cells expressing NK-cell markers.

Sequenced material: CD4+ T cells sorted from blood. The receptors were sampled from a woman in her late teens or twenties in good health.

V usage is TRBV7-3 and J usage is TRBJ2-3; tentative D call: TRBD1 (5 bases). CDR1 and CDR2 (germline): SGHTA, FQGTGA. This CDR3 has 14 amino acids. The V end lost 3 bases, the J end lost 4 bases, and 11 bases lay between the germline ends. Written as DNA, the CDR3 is TGTGCCAGCAGCTTGATAGGGGTGGCAGATACGCAGTATTTT. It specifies CASSLIGVADTQYF.

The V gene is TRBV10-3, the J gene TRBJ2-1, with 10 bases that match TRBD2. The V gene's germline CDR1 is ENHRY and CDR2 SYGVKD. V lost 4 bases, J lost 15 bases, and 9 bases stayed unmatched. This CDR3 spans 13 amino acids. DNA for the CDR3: TGTGCCATCAGTGGTACTAGCGGGAATTATATGTTCTTC. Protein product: CAISGTSGNYMFF.

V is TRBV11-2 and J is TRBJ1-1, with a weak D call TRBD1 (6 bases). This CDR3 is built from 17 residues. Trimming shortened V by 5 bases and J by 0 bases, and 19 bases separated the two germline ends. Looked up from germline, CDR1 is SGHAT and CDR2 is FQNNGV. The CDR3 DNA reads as TGTGCCAGCAGCCTCCGGGACAACGAGGGGATGAACACTGAAGCTTTCTTT. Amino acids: CASSLRDNEGMNTEAFF.

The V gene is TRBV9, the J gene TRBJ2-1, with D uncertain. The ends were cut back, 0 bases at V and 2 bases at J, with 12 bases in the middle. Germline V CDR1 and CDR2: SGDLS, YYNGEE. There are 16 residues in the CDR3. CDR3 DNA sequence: TGTGCCAGCAGCGTAGAATTTGTGGTCCCCTACAATGAGCAGTTCTTC. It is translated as CASSVEFVVPYNEQFF.

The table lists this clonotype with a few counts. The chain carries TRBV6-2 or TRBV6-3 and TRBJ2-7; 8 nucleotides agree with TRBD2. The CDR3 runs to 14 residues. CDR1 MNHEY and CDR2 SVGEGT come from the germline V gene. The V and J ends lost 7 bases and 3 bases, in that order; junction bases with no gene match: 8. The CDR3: CASNWGLGSYEQYF. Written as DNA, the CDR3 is TGTGCCAGCAATTGGGGACTAGGGAGCTACGAGCAGTACTTC.

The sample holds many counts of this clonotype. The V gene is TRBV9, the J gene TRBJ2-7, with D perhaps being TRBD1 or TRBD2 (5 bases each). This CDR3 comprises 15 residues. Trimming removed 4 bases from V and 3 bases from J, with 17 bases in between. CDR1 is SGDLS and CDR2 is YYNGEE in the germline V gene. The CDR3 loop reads CASSLAFDRNYEQYF. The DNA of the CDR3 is TGTGCCAGCAGCCTAGCCTTTGACAGAAACTACGAGCAGTACTTC.

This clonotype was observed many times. The DNA for the CDR3 is TGTGCCAGCAGTACGAGCGGGGGGGCCGGGGAGCTGTTTTTT. Translated, it gives CASSTSGGAGELFF. The chain joins TRBV12-3 or TRBV12-4 to TRBJ2-2; 10 bases map to TRBD2. The CDR3 loop spans 14 amino acids. The V segment lost 5 bases and the J segment 6 bases; nucleotides outside the gene matches: 3.

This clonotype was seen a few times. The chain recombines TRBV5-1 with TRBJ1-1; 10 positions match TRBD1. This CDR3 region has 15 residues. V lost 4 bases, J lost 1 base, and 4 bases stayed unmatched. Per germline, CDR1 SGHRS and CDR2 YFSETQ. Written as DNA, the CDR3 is TGCGCCAGCAGCCGAGGACAGGGGGGGAACACTGAAGCTTTCTTT. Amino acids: CASSRGQGGNTEAFF.

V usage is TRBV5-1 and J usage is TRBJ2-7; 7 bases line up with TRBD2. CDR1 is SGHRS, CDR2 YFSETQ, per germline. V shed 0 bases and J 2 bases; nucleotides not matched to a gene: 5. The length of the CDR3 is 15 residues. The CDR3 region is CASSLEAGLTYEQYF. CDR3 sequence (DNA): TGCGCCAGCAGCTTGGAGGCGGGACTAACCTACGAGCAGTACTTC.

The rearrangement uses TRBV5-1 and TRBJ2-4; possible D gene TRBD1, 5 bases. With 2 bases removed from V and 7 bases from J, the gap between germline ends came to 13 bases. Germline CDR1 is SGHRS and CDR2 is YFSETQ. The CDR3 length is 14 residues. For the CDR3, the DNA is TGCGCCAGCAGCTTAATGGGCAGGGCGAACATTCAGTACTTC. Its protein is CASSLMGRANIQYF.